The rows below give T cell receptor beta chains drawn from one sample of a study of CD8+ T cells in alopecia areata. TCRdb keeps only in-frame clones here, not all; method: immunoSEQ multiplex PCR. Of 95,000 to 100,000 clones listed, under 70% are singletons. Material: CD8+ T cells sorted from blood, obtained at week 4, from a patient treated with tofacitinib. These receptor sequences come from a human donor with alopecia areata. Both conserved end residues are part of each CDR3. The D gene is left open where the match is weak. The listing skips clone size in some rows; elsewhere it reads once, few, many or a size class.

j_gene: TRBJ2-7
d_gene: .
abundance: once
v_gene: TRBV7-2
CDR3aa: CASSLINDYEQYF
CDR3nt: TGTGCCAGCAGCTTAATAAATGACTACGAGCAGTACTTC

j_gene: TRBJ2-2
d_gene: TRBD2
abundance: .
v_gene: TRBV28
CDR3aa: CASSLWSGREDTGELFF
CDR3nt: TGTGCCAGCAGTTTATGGAGCGGGAGGGAGGACACCGGGGAGCTGTTTTTT

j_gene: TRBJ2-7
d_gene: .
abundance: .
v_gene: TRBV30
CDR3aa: CAWRGGLEQYF
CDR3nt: TGTGCCTGGAGGGGGGGCCTCGAGCAGTACTTC

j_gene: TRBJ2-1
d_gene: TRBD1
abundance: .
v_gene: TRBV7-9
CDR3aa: CASSRDSPYNEQFF
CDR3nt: TGTGCCAGCAGTCGGGACAGTCCCTACAATGAGCAGTTCTTC

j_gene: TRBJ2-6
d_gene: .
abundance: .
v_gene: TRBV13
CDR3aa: CASSLKGLSGANVLTF
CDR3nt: TGTGCCAGCAGCTTAAAGGGGCTGAGTGGGGCCAACGTCCTGACTTTC

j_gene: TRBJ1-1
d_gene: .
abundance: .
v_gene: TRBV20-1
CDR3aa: CSVGEFTEAFF
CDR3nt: TGCAGTGTGGGCGAGTTCACTGAAGCTTTCTTT

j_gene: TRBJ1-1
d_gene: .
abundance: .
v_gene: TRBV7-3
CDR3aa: CASSPGPGGDTEAFF
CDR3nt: TGTGCCAGCAGCCCCGGACCGGGCGGGGACACTGAAGCTTTCTTT

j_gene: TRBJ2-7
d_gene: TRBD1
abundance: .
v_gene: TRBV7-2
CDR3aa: CASSSGPGQGSNEQYF
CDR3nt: TGTGCCAGCAGCTCGGGACCGGGACAGGGATCTAACGAGCAGTACTTC

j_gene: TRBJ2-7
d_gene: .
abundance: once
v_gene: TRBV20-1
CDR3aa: CSARGGEQYF
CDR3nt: TGCAGTGCCCGAGGTGGCGAGCAGTACTTC

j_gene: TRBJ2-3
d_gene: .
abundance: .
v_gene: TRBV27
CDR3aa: CASRSFGSGKDTQYF
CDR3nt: TGTGCCAGCAGATCATTTGGGAGTGGAAAAGATACGCAGTATTTT

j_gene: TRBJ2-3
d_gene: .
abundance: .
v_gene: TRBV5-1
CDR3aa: CASSFVGQPSTDTQYF
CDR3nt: TGCGCCAGCAGCTTCGTCGGACAGCCTAGCACAGATACGCAGTATTTT

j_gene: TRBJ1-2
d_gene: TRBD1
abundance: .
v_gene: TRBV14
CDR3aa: CASSQDRDRVSGYTF
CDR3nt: TGTGCCAGCAGCCAAGATAGGGACAGGGTTTCTGGCTACACCTTC

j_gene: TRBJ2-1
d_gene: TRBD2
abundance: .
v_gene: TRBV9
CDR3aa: CASSVASGGHYNEQFF
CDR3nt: TGTGCCAGCAGCGTTGCTAGCGGGGGACATTACAATGAGCAGTTCTTC

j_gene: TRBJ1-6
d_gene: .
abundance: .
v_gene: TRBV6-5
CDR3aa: CASSYSHSGSPLHF
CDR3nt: TGTGCCAGCAGTTACTCCCACAGTGGTTCACCCCTCCACTTT

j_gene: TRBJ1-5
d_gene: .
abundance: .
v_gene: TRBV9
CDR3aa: CASSVRLRNQPQHF
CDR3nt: TGTGCCAGCAGCGTGCGACTCCGCAATCAGCCCCAGCATTTT

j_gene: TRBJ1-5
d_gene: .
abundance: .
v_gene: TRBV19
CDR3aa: CASSVDRQSNQPQHF
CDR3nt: TGTGCCAGTAGTGTCGACAGACAGAGCAATCAGCCCCAGCATTTT

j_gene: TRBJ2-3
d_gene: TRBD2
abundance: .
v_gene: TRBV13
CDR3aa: CASSTETSGPDTQYF
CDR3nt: TGTGCCAGCAGCACCGAGACTAGCGGGCCAGATACGCAGTATTTT

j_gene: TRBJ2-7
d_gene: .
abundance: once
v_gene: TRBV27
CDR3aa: CASSTQGYEQYF
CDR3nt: TGTGCCAGCAGTACACAGGGCTACGAGCAGTACTTC

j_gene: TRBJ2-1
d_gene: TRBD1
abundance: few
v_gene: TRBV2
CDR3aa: CASSLGQGAVNEQFF
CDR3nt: TGTGCCAGCAGCCTTGGACAGGGGGCTGTCAATGAGCAGTTCTTC

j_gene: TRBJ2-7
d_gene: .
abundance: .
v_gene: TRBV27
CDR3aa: CASSLNFGGVTYEQYF
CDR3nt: TGTGCCAGCAGTTTAAATTTCGGGGGCGTTACCTACGAGCAGTACTTC

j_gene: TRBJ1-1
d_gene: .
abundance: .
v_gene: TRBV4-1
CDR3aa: CASSQGQMNTEAFF
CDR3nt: TGCGCCAGCAGCCAAGGGCAGATGAACACTGAAGCTTTCTTT

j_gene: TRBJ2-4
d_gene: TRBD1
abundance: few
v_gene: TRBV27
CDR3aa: CASSLSFGDRQYF
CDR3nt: TGTGCCAGCAGTTTATCGTTCGGGGACAGACAGTACTTC

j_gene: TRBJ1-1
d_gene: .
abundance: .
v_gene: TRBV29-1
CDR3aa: CSVSGGTVEAFF
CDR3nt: TGCAGCGTTAGTGGGGGAACGGTAGAAGCTTTCTTT

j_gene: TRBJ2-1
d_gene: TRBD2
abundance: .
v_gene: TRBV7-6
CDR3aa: CASSLARAGGYNEQFF
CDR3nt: TGTGCCAGCAGCTTAGCGCGGGCGGGGGGGTACAATGAGCAGTTCTTC

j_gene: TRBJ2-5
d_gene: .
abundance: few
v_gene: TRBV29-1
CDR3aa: CSVHLLGQQETQYF
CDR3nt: TGCAGCGTTCACCTATTGGGACAACAAGAGACCCAGTACTTC

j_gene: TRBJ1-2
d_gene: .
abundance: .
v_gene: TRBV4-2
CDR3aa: CASSQLYSLYTF
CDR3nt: TGTGCCAGCAGCCAATTGTACAGCCTCTACACCTTC

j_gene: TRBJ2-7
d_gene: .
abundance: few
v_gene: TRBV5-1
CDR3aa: CASSLSLGSYEQYF
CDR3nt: TGTGCCAGCAGCTTGAGCCTCGGCTCCTACGAGCAGTACTTC

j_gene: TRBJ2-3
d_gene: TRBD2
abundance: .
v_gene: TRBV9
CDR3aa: CASSPSGGGITDTQYF
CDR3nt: TGTGCCAGCAGCCCTAGTGGCGGGGGGATCACAGATACGCAGTATTTT

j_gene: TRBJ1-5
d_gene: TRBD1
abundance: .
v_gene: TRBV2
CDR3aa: CASRPHRGKSNQPQHF
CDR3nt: TGTGCCAGCAGGCCCCACAGGGGGAAGAGCAATCAGCCCCAGCATTTT

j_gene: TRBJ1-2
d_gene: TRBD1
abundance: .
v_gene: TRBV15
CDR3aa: CATSRDPGQDLNWYGYTF
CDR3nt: TGTGCCACCAGCAGAGATCCGGGACAGGACTTGAACTGGTATGGCTACACCTTC

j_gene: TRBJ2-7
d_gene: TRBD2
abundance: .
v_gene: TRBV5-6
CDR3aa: CASSHSGGAVYEQYF
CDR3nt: TGTGCCAGCAGCCATAGCGGGGGGGCTGTATACGAGCAGTACTTC

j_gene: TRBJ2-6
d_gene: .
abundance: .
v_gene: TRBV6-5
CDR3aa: CASSPINSGANVLTF
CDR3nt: TGTGCCAGCAGTCCCATTAACTCTGGGGCCAACGTCCTGACTTTC

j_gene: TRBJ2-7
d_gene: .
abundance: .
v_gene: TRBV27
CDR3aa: CASSFGRGYEQYF
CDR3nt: TGTGCCAGCAGTTTTGGCAGGGGCTACGAGCAGTACTTC

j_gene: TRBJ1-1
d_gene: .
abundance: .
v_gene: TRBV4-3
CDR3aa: CASSQEARAMNTEAFF
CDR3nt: TGCGCCAGCAGCCAAGAGGCCAGGGCCATGAACACTGAAGCTTTCTTT

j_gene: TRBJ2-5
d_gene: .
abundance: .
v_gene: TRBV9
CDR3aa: CASTPEWGETQYF
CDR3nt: TGTGCCAGCACCCCCGAATGGGGAGAGACCCAGTACTTC

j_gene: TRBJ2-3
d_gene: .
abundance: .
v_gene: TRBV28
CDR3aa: CASSFIADSTDTQYF
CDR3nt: TGTGCCAGCAGTTTTATAGCGGACTCCACAGATACGCAGTATTTT

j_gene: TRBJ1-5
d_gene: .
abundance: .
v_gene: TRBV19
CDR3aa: CASSIGHNQPQHF
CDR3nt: TGTGCCAGTAGTATTGGTCATAATCAGCCCCAGCATTTT

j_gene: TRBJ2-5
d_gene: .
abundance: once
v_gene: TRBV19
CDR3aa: CAIRLGEYQETQYF
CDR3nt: TGTGCCATCCGACTTGGGGAGTACCAAGAGACCCAGTACTTC

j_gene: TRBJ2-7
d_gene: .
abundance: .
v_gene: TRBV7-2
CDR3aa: CASSPLDLEQYF
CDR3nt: TGTGCCAGCAGCCCACTAGACTTAGAGCAGTACTTC

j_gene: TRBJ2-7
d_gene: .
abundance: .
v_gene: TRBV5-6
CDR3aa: CASSSRDPGVEQYF
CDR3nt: TGTGCCAGCAGCTCCCGGGACCCCGGCGTCGAGCAGTACTTC

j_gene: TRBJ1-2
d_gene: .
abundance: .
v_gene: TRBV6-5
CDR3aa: CASSFHSNYGYTF
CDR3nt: TGTGCCAGCAGTTTTCACAGTAACTATGGCTACACCTTC